A single sample gave rise to the 27 T cell receptor beta chains below, sequenced in a study of T-cell reconstitution after alpha-beta-depleted transplantation in children. Preparing the TCRbeta library involved the use of unique molecular identifiers. MiXCR, applied by TCRdb to the PCR reads, yields one record per CDR3 protein. The repertoire has approximately 250,000 distinct CDR3 sequences, over 20% of them found once; the top ten carry roughly 2.6%. Sequenced material: PBMCs, taken before TCRalphabeta/CD19-depleted stem cell transplant. These TCRs come from a girl aged 2-10 years with Fanconi anemia, due to receive a stem cell transplant.

The chain joins TRBV12-3 or TRBV12-4 to TRBJ2-5, with 10 bases matching TRBD1. The CDR3 contains 15 residues. V gave up 5 bases and J gave up 6 bases; unmatched junction bases: 9. Here the CDR3 DNA reads TGTGCCAGCAGTCCCCGAGGACAGGGGGAACAGACCCAGTACTTC. It translates to CASSPRGQGEQTQYF.

The V call is TRBV7-9, the J call TRBJ2-7; perhaps TRBD1 as D (5 bases). With 5 bases removed from V and 0 bases from J, the gap between germline ends came to 17 bases. The CDR3 has 16 amino acids. Germline V gene data show CDR1 as SEHNR and CDR2 as FQNEAQ (reference sequence). CDR3 residues: CASSPRQFSFSYEQYF. The CDR3 coding sequence is TGTGCCAGCAGCCCACGACAGTTTTCTTTCTCCTACGAGCAGTACTTC. Using reference TRBV7-9 and TRBJ2-7 for the parts outside the CDR3, the full variable domain is DTGVSQNPRHKITKRGQNVTFRCDPISEHNRLYWYRQTLGQGPEFLTYFQNEAQLEKSRLLSDRFSAERPKGSFSTLEIQRTEQGDSAMYLCASSPRQFSFSYEQYFGPGTRLTVT.

This chain joins TRBV28 and TRBJ2-1, with 10 nucleotides matching TRBD2. Per germline, CDR1 MDHEN and CDR2 SYDVKM. This CDR3 is 15 amino acids long. V lost 6 bases, J lost 6 bases, and 8 bases stayed unmatched. This chain's CDR3 is CASSRTSGVSNEQFF. The CDR3 DNA reads as TGTGCCAGCAGCCGCACTAGCGGGGTTAGCAATGAGCAGTTCTTC.

In this sample, this clonotype turned up many times. The chain is built from TRBV2 and TRBJ2-1; D may be TRBD1 (6 bases). This CDR3 spans 15 amino acids. V was pared by 3 bases and J by 5 bases, with 14 bases between. CDR1 is SNHLY, CDR2 FYNNEI, per germline. CDR3 DNA: TGTGCCAGCAGTGAGGGGTTGGGGGCGAACAATGAGCAGTTCTTC. Its translation is CASSEGLGANNEQFF.

The chain links TRBV4-2 to TRBJ2-7; 8 nucleotides align to TRBD2. The CDR3 contains 17 residues. V lost 0 bases and J lost 1; bases outside the gene matches: 8. Germline CDR1 LGHNA, CDR2 YNFKEQ. CDR3 sequence reads: CASSQDAGGGNSYEQYF. The CDR3 bases are TGTGCCAGCAGCCAAGATGCGGGCGGGGGGAATTCCTACGAGCAGTACTTC.

V gene TRBV20-1 combines with J gene TRBJ2-5; TRBD1 matches 9 bases. V lost 6 bases, J lost 5 bases, and 10 bases stayed unmatched. The CDR3 is 14 amino acids. The germline CDR1 and CDR2 sequences are DFQATT and SNEGSKA (reference sequence). CDR3 sequence (DNA): TGCAGTGCCCCTACTTCGGACAGGGGTGAGACCCAGTACTTC. It translates to CSAPTSDRGETQYF.

This clonotype was seen ten or more times. The chain uses TRBV20-1 and TRBJ2-7; 7 positions agree with TRBD1. This CDR3 comprises 13 residues. Germline CDR1 and CDR2: DFQATT and SNEGSKA (reference sequence). V lost 5 bases, J lost 1 base, and 5 bases stayed unmatched. The CDR3 here is CSAPGQTSYEQYF. Written as DNA, the CDR3 is TGCAGTGCTCCGGGACAGACATCCTACGAGCAGTACTTC.

Details on this clonotype: Its ends do not fully match the called genes, so a read error is possible. This rearrangement joins TRBV20-1 to TRBJ1-2; no reliable D call. CDR1 is DFQATT and CDR2 is SNEGSKA in the germline V gene (reference sequence). CDR3 size: 13 residues. The CDR3: CSARDSSNYGYTF. In DNA, the CDR3 is TGCAGTGCTCGAGACTCGTCTAACTATGGCTACACCTTC.

The chain employs TRBV7-9 and TRBJ2-3, with a weak D call TRBD2 (6 bases). The CDR3 has 14 residues. Trimming removed 2 bases from V and 4 bases from J, with 10 bases in between. Germline V gene sequence: CDR1 SEHNR, CDR2 FQNEAQ (reference sequence). The CDR3 bases are TGTGCCAGCAGCTTATGGCGGGGACCAGATACGCAGTATTTT. This sequence encodes CASSLWRGPDTQYF. Full variable domain (missing parts from reference TRBV7-9 and TRBJ2-3): DTGVSQNPRHKITKRGQNVTFRCDPISEHNRLYWYRQTLGQGPEFLTYFQNEAQLEKSRLLSDRFSAERPKGSFSTLEIQRTEQGDSAMYLCASSLWRGPDTQYFGPGTRLTVL.

This clonotype was found many times. This rearrangement joins TRBV7-2 to TRBJ2-3; 8 bases are a match to TRBD2. Per the germline V gene, CDR1 is SGHTA and CDR2 is FQGNSA. Unmatched junction bases numbered 15, after V lost 10 bases and J lost 9 bases. This CDR3 region has 14 residues. The CDR3: CAITSGPGRWTQYF. CDR3 DNA sequence: TGTGCCATTACTAGCGGCCCCGGTCGGTGGACGCAGTATTTT.

This clonotype was seen many times. The rearrangement links TRBV4-1 to TRBJ2-3; D uncertain. With 3 bases removed from V and 13 bases from J, the gap between germline ends came to 20 bases. CDR1 and CDR2 (germline): MGHRA, YSYEKL. The CDR3 spans 14 residues. CDR3 in amino acids: CASSHATEWKVKYF. The CDR3 coding sequence is TGCGCCAGCAGCCACGCTACCGAGTGGAAAGTTAAGTATTTT.

This chain links TRBV30 with TRBJ2-7; no firm D call. Trimming stripped 2 bases from V and 1 base from J, with 9 bases between. Looked up from germline, CDR1 is GTSNPN and CDR2 is SVGIG (reference sequence). This CDR3 has 13 residues. This CDR3 is CAWSFAPSYEQYF. CDR3 coding DNA: TGTGCCTGGAGTTTCGCACCGTCCTACGAGCAGTACTTC.

The chain is built from TRBV11-2 and TRBJ2-1, with a tentative D call TRBD2 (6 bases). Germline V gene sequence: CDR1 SGHAT, CDR2 FQNNGV. This CDR3 comprises 16 residues. V was cut by 1 base and J by 2 bases, with 12 bases left in between. CDR3 protein: CASSLGLARPYNEQFF. The CDR3 region has the DNA TGTGCCAGCAGCTTAGGTCTAGCGAGACCCTACAATGAGCAGTTCTTC.

V usage is TRBV15 and J usage is TRBJ1-5; TRBD1 matches 7 bases. The CDR3 covers 15 residues. CDR1 and CDR2 from the germline V gene are LNHNV and YYDKDF (reference sequence). After removal of 6 bases from V and 5 bases from J, the junction contained 10 bases not matched to a gene. CDR3 sequence (DNA): TGTGCCACCAGACTGAAGACAGGGCGCGATCAGCCCCAGCATTTT. This sequence encodes CATRLKTGRDQPQHF.

The DNA of the CDR3 is TGCAGTGCTAGCGGTTCTGCCTCAGGCATTCAGTACTTC. Translation gives CSASGSASGIQYF. This chain links TRBV20-1 with TRBJ2-4; no firm D call. V dropped 3 bases and J dropped 9 bases, with 15 bases sitting between them. The CDR3 length is 13 residues. Germline V gene data show CDR1 as DFQATT and CDR2 as SNEGSKA (reference sequence).

This chain uses TRBV20-1 with TRBJ2-1; D is ambiguous. The CDR3 consists of 16 residues. Germline V gives CDR1 DFQATT, CDR2 SNEGSKA (reference sequence). The V end lost 4 bases, the J end lost 0 bases, and 16 bases lay between the germline ends. Written as DNA, the CDR3 is TGCAGTGCTACTCTTCATCGGCTGAGCTCCTACAATGAGCAGTTCTTC. Protein sequence: CSATLHRLSSYNEQFF.

V gene TRBV6-2 or TRBV6-3 combines with J gene TRBJ2-1; D remains unclear. The CDR3 covers 12 residues. From germline, CDR1 is MNHEY and CDR2 SVGEGT. V shed 3 bases and J shed 6 bases, with 6 bases lying between them. The CDR3 is CASSYAVNEQFF. The CDR3 DNA sequence: TGTGCCAGCAGTTATGCAGTCAATGAGCAGTTCTTC.

This clonotype was seen ten or more times. V gene TRBV6-6 combines with J gene TRBJ2-1; D is perhaps TRBD1 (5 bases). Germline CDR1 reads MNHNY; CDR2 reads SVGAGI (reference sequence). V was pared by 1 base and J by 6 bases, with 7 bases between. CDR3 size: 13 residues. As DNA, the CDR3 is TGTGCCAGCAGTTACTGGCAGGGCAATGAGCAGTTCTTC. Its protein product is CASSYWQGNEQFF.

This clonotype has only a few counts. CDR3 sequence (DNA): TGTGCCAGCAGCTTCCTAGCGGGAGAGAAGGAGACCCAGTACTTC. Protein: CASSFLAGEKETQYF. The chain joins TRBV11-1 to TRBJ2-5; the match to TRBD2 covers 10 bases. V lost 3 bases to trimming and J lost 5 bases; unmatched junction nucleotides: 6. CDR1 and CDR2 (germline): SGHAT, FQDESV (reference sequence). The CDR3 is 15 amino acids.

This clonotype has a handful of counts. The V gene is TRBV7-6, the J gene TRBJ1-6; no reliable D call. Trimming shortened V by 5 bases and J by 3 bases, and 11 bases separated the two germline ends. The V gene's germline CDR1 is SGHVS and CDR2 FNYEAQ. The CDR3 runs to 15 residues. The chain's CDR3 is CASSALDRYNSPLHF. The CDR3 DNA reads as TGTGCCAGCAGCGCCCTGGACCGCTATAATTCACCCCTCCACTTT.

This clonotype was seen many times. The chain links TRBV10-3 to TRBJ2-1; 10 positions match TRBD2. Germline CDR1 is ENHRY and CDR2 is SYGVKD. With 4 bases clipped from V and 0 bases from J, the junction kept 3 bases outside the gene matches. CDR3 length: 16 residues. This CDR3 is CAISGSSGSSYNEQFF. The CDR3 nucleotides are TGTGCCATCAGTGGCTCTAGCGGGAGCTCCTACAATGAGCAGTTCTTC.

As for this clonotype: This may be a read error, as it is one base from a much larger clone. V and J are TRBV6-1 and TRBJ1-6; D unclear. This CDR3 spans 14 amino acids. The V gene lost 4 bases and the J gene lost 0 bases, with 4 bases spanning the gap. Germline V gene lookup returns CDR1 MNHNS and CDR2 SASEGT. This CDR3 reads CASSAGSYNSPLHF. Here the CDR3 DNA reads TGTGCCAGCAGTGCGGGCTCCTATAATTCACCCCTCCACTTT.

The CDR3, as DNA: TGTGCCAGCAGCTTAATGGCAGGGTGGAGGAACACTGAAGCTTTCTTT. It specifies CASSLMAGWRNTEAFF. The chain recombines TRBV7-2 with TRBJ1-1, with D perhaps TRBD1 (5 bases). Germline CDR1 is SGHTA and CDR2 is FQGNSA. The CDR3 runs to 16 residues. Trimming left V 2 bases short and J 1 base short, with 14 bases between.

The chain carries TRBV5-1 and TRBJ2-7; 7 positions match TRBD1. Germline CDR1 SGHRS, CDR2 YFSETQ. V lost 3 bases to trimming and J lost 4 bases; unmatched junction nucleotides: 13. The CDR3 has 16 residues. The DNA of the CDR3 is TGCGCCAGCAGCTCTGTTTCCAGACAGGGCCTGTACGAGCAGTACTTC. Translating it yields CASSSVSRQGLYEQYF.

This clonotype was counted ten times or more. The chain employs TRBV4-2 and TRBJ2-2, with TRBD2 matching over 8 bases. This CDR3 spans 17 amino acids. Unmatched junction bases numbered 11, after V lost 4 bases and J lost 4 bases. The germline V gene encodes CDR1 LGHNA and CDR2 YNFKEQ. The chain's CDR3 is CASSRSAGARGTGELFF. The DNA of the CDR3 is TGTGCCAGCAGCCGATCAGCGGGGGCTAGGGGCACCGGGGAGCTGTTTTTT.

This clonotype was observed many times. The V call is TRBV29-1, the J call TRBJ2-5; no definite D call. The V end was cut by 7 bases, the J end by 4 bases, with 7 bases between. CDR3 length: 10 residues. The germline V gene has CDR1 SQVTM and CDR2 ANQGSEA. For the CDR3, the DNA is TGCAGCGCCCTGGTAGAGACCCAGTACTTC. Its translation: CSALVETQYF.

This clonotype appeared many times. The rearrangement links TRBV12-3 or TRBV12-4 to TRBJ1-5; no clear D gene. CDR3 length: 13 residues. The V and J ends lost 1 base and 8 bases respectively, with 9 bases between them. The CDR3 is CASSLGEKKPQHF. The CDR3 DNA is TGTGCCAGCAGTTTAGGGGAGAAGAAGCCCCAGCATTTT.